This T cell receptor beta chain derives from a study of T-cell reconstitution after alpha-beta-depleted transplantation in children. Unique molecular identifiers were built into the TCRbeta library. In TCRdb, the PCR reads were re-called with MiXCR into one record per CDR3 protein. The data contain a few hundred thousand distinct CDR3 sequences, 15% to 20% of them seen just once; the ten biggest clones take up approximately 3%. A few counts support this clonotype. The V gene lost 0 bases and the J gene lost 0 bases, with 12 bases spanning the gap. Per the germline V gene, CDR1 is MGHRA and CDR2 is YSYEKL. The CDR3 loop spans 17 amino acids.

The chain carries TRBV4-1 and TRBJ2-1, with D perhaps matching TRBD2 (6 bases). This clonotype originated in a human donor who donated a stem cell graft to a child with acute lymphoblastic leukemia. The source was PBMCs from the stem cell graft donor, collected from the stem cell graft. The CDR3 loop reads CASSQDTTRSSYNEQFF. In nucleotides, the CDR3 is TGCGCCAGCAGCCAAGATACGACTAGATCCTCCTACAATGAGCAGTTCTTC.